This TCR beta chain stems from a study of CD8 T cells in Susac syndrome. Study-wide results and caveats: That the number of individuals in its TCR sequencing and HLA analysis was relatively small was acknowledged by the study.

Random hexamers served to reverse transcribe roughly 0.45 to 1 ug RNA. Using its own MiXCR run on the immunoSEQ multiplex PCR reads, TCRdb lists one record per CDR3 protein. Altogether roughly 200,000 distinct CDR3 sequences are present, roughly 95% being singletons, with the ten largest covering 0.08% to 0.11%. V trimming: 6 bases; J trimming: 12 bases; junction bases outside the gene matches: 21. CDR3 length equals 18 residues. The germline CDR1 and CDR2 sequences are DFQATT and SNEGSKA (reference sequence). In blood CD8+ and CD4+ T cells, TCR beta underwent sequencing. CD8+ and CD4+ T cells were negatively isolated; TEMRA cells were FACS-enriched. About this clonotype itself: No antigen is known for it.

This TCR came from a human donor in good health. The chain combines TRBV20-1 with TRBJ2-1; the match to TRBD2 covers 15 bases. The sample taken for sequencing was CD4+ T cells from PBMCs. CDR3 in amino acids: CSASLRNPGLAGGDGQFF. For the CDR3, the DNA is TGCAGTGCCTCACTACGGAACCCGGGACTAGCGGGAGGTGATGGGCAGTTCTTC.